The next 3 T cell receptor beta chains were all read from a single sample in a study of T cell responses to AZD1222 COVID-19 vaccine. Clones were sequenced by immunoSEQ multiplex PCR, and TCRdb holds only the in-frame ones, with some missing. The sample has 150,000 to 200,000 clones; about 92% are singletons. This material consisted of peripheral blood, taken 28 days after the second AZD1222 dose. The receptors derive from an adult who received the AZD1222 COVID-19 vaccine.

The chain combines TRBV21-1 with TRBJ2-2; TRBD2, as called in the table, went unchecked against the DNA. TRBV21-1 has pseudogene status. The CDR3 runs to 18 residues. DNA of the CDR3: TGTGCCAGCGGAACCGGGACGACAGAGCGGGAGAGGACCGGGGAGCTGTTTTTT. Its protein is CASGTGTTERERTGELFF.

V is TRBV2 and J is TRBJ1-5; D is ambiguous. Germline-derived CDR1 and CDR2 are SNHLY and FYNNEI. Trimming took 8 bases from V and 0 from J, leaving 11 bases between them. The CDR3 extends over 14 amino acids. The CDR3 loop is CASGRGSSNQPQHF. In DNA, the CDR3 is TGTGCCAGCGGACGGGGATCTAGCAATCAGCCCCAGCATTTT.

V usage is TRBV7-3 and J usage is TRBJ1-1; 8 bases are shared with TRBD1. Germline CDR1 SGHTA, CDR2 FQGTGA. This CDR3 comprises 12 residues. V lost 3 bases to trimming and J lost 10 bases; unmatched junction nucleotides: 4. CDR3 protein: CASSFTGGRAFF. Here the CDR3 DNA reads TGTGCCAGCAGCTTTACAGGGGGACGAGCTTTCTTT.